This T cell receptor (beta chain) derives from a study of cytomegalovirus exposure and HLA in healthy donors. Study-wide results and limits: Accurate HLA-A and HLA-B prediction from TCR beta sequences was reported for most subjects. Association of 17,000 or so TCR beta sequences with HLA alleles was found at 0.05 false discovery rate in a later analysis. Analyzed later, most CMV-associated TCR beta chains appeared HLA-restricted. Earlier analysis looked at TCR beta V segments, and most were productive about 90% or about 30% of the time.

The V end lost 2 bases, the J end lost 4 bases, and 8 bases lay between the germline ends. The CDR3 loop spans 13 amino acids. Germline-derived CDR1 and CDR2 are MNHEY and SVGAGI. Vbeta (60) and Jbeta (13) primers were used in the PCR. Assay: immunoSEQ multiplex PCR; the TCRdb copy retains only in-frame clones and omits some. The sample holds around 130,000 clones, about 70% seen once. As regards this clone: Its specificity is not known.

The sequencing sample was made of PBMCs. This rearrangement joins TRBV6-5 to TRBJ1-1; D call uncertain. The TCR originated in a woman aged 40 to 50 in good health and CMV-seropositive. The CDR3 DNA sequence: TGTGCCAGCAGTTACGTGGGCTCCACTGAAGCTTTCTTT. This gives the protein CASSYVGSTEAFF.